The 10 T cell receptor beta chains listed next were all sequenced from one sample in a study of blood T cell repertoires in COVID-19. Data came from immunoSEQ multiplex PCR; TCRdb stores just in-frame clones and leaves some out. The table lists around 99,000 clones, 70% to 90% of them singletons. Sequencing used peripheral blood. The receptors derive from a woman aged 55-70 years with acute or convalescent COVID-19.

There are a few counts of this clone. V is TRBV18 and J is TRBJ2-7; TRBD2 agrees at 7 bases. V lost 3 bases, J lost 3 bases, and 8 bases stayed unmatched. This CDR3 region has 15 residues. The germline CDR1 and CDR2 sequences are KGHSH and LQKENI. CDR3 coding DNA: TGTGCCAGCTCACCCCAGCGGGACGGGATCTACGAGCAGTACTTC. This codes for CASSPQRDGIYEQYF.

The chain couples TRBV10-1 to TRBJ2-5; 11 bases agree with TRBD2. The CDR3 totals 15 residues. CDR1 WNHNN and CDR2 SYGVQD come from the germline V gene (reference sequence). V lost 1 base and J lost 3; bases outside the gene matches: 1. This CDR3 reads CASSELTSGKETQYF. The CDR3 DNA sequence: TGCGCCAGCAGTGAGTTGACTAGCGGGAAAGAGACCCAGTACTTC.

The CDR3 region has the DNA TGTGCCAGCAGTCCAAGGCGGGCCGGACAAGAGACCCAGTACTTC. Amino acid sequence: CASSPRRAGQETQYF. The chain employs TRBV27 and TRBJ2-5, with D tentatively TRBD2 (5 bases). The germline CDR1 and CDR2 sequences are MNHEY and SMNVEV (reference sequence). The CDR3 has 15 amino acids. Trimming cost V 5 bases and J 2 bases, with 15 bases left between them.

This clone has only one observation. The rearrangement uses TRBV28 and TRBJ1-1, with D hard to call. The length of the CDR3 is 11 residues. Germline lookup yields CDR1 MDHEN and CDR2 SYDVKM. The germline V and J ends were trimmed by 3 bases and 11 bases, with 10 bases remaining between them. Written as DNA, the CDR3 is TGTGCCAGCAGTTTCGGGAGGGAGGCTTTCTTT. This sequence encodes CASSFGREAFF.

The chain couples TRBV25-1 to TRBJ2-7; the D gene is possibly TRBD2 (6 bases). The CDR3 has 11 residues. Germline lookup yields CDR1 MGHDK and CDR2 SYGVNS. The ends were cut back, 5 bases at V and 4 bases at J, with 6 bases in the middle. The CDR3 DNA sequence: TGTGCCAGCAGTCGGGGGTACGAGCAGTACTTC. Residues: CASSRGYEQYF.

The V and J genes are TRBV6-5 and TRBJ1-1, with a weak D call TRBD1 (5 bases). CDR1 is MNHEY, CDR2 SVGAGI, per germline. The length of the CDR3 is 10 residues. Trimming pared 6 bases from V and 9 bases from J, leaving 8 bases between. The CDR3 loop reads CASRGGKAFF. The CDR3 nucleotides are TGTGCCAGCAGGGGGGGGAAAGCTTTCTTT.

The chain has TRBV28 and TRBJ1-5, with D maybe TRBD1 (6 bases). CDR1 and CDR2 (germline): MDHEN, SYDVKM. The CDR3 contains 13 residues. V lost 7 bases and J 6 bases, leaving 13 bases between the germline ends. Here the CDR3 DNA reads TGTGCCAGCACCCTAGGGGGTTTTCAGCCCCAGCATTTT. This sequence encodes CASTLGGFQPQHF.

The V call is TRBV27, the J call TRBJ1-5; TRBD1 aligns across 10 bases. Trimming removed 5 bases from V and 7 bases from J; junction bases left unmatched: 5. The CDR3 totals 14 residues. Per germline, CDR1 MNHEY and CDR2 SMNVEV (reference sequence). The CDR3 is CASSPWTGGQPQHF. Here the CDR3 DNA reads TGTGCCAGCAGTCCCTGGACAGGGGGACAGCCCCAGCATTTT.

This clone was picked up one time. The rearrangement uses TRBV7-2 and TRBJ2-3; D is possibly TRBD2 (7 bases). CDR3 size: 13 residues. Germline CDR1 is SGHTA and CDR2 is FQGNSA. Deletions cut 5 bases from V and 3 bases from J, with 9 bases between. The chain's CDR3 is CASSGGATDTQYF. For the CDR3, the DNA is TGTGCCAGCAGCGGGGGGGCAACAGATACGCAGTATTTT.

A single count supports this clone. This rearrangement joins TRBV18 to TRBJ2-2; TRBD2 might be the D (7 bases). Per germline, CDR1 KGHSH and CDR2 LQKENI. The CDR3 consists of 18 residues. V lost 2 bases, J lost 6 bases, and 22 bases lay in between. The CDR3 coding sequence is TGTGCCAGCTCACCAGTCGGTGCGGGGGCGAGTGGCCCCGGGGAGCTGTTTTTT. Residues: CASSPVGAGASGPGELFF.